This T cell receptor (beta chain) appears in the sequencing data of a study of blood T cell repertoires in COVID-19. Whole-study context: Donors in the United States, Italy and Spain gave samples during acute or convalescent COVID-19.

Clones were sequenced by immunoSEQ multiplex PCR, and TCRdb holds only the in-frame ones, with some missing. The sample consists of some 140,000 clones, about 90% of them appearing once. Germline V CDR1 and CDR2: SNHLY, FYNNEI. This CDR3 is built from 13 residues. The ends lost 6 bases at V and 1 base at J; junction bases unmatched: 3. The chain uses TRBV2 and TRBJ2-7; 7 bases are shared with TRBD1. The sequenced material came from peripheral blood. This sequence originates from a man aged 50 or older with acute or convalescent COVID-19. CDR3 sequence: CASSRDRSYEQYF. CDR3 DNA: TGTGCCAGCAGCCGGGACAGATCCTACGAGCAGTACTTC.